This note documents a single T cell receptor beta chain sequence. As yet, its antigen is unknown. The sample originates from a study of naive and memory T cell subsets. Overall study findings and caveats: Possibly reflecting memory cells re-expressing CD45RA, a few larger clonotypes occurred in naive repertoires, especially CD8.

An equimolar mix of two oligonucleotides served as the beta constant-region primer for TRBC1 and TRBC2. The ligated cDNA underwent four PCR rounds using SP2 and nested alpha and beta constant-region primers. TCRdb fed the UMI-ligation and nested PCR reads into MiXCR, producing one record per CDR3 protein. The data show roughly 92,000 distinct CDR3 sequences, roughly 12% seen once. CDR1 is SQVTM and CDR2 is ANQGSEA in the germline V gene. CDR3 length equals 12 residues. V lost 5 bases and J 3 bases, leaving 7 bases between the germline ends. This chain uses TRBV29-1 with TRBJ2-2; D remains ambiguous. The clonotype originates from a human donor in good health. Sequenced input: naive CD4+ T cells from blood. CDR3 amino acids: CSVKWYTGELFF. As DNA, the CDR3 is TGCAGCGTTAAGTGGTACACCGGGGAGCTGTTTTTT.